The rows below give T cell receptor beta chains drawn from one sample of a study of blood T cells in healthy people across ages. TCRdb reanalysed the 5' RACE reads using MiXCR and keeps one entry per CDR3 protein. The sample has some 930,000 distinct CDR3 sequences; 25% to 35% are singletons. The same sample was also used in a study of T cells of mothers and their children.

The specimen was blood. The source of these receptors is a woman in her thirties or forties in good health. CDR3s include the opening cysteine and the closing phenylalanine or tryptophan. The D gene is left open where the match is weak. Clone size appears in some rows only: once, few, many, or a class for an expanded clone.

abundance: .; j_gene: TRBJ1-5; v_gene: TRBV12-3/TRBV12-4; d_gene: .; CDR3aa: CASSTTGPDQPQHF; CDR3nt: TGTGCCAGCAGTACAACGGGCCCAGATCAGCCCCAGCATTTT
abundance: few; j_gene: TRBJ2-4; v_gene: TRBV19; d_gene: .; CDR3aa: CASRGAHGAKNIQYF; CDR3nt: TGTGCCAGTCGAGGGGCCCATGGGGCCAAAAACATTCAGTACTTC
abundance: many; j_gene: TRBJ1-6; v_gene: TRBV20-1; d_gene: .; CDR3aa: CSATASNSDSPLHF; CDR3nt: TGCAGTGCTACAGCTTCAAACTCCGATTCACCCCTCCACTTT
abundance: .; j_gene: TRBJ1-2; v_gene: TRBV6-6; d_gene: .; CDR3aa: CASSWASDGYTF; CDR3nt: TGTGCCAGCAGTTGGGCATCCGATGGCTACACCTTC
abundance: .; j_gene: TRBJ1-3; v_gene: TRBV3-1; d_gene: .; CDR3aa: CASTRSWGNTIYF; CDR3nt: TGTGCCAGCACCCGGAGTTGGGGAAACACCATATATTTT
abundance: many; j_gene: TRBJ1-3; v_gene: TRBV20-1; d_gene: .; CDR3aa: CSARSPGAAGNTIYF; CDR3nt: TGCAGTGCTAGATCTCCCGGGGCTGCTGGAAACACCATATATTTT
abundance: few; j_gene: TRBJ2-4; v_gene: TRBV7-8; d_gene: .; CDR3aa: CASSLAGASHNEQYF; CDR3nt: TGTGCCAGCAGCTTAGCGGGGGCGAGTCACAATGAGCAGTACTTC
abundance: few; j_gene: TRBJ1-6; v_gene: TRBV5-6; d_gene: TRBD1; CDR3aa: CASSQNNRGDSPLHF; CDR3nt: TGTGCCAGCAGCCAAAATAACAGGGGGGATTCACCCCTCCACTTT
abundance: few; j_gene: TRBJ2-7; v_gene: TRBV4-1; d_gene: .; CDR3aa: CASSQEAGAYEQYF; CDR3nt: TGCGCCAGCAGCCAAGAAGCCGGGGCCTACGAGCAGTACTTC
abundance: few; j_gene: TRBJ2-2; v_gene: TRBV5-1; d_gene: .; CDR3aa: CASSLAAARLTGELFF; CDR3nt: TGCGCCAGCAGCTTGGCCGCGGCAAGACTCACCGGGGAGCTGTTTTTT
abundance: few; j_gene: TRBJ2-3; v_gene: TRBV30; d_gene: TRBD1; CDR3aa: CAWSAGQSTDTQYF; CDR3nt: TGTGCCTGGAGTGCGGGACAGAGCACAGATACGCAGTATTTT
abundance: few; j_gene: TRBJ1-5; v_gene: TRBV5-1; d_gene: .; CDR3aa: CASSWDGKDGPQHF; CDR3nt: TGCGCCAGCAGCTGGGACGGCAAAGATGGGCCCCAGCATTTT
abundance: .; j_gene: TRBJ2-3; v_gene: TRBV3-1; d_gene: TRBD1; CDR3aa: CASSEGQAGITDTQYF; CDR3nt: TGTGCCAGCAGCGAAGGACAGGCGGGCATCACAGATACGCAGTATTTT
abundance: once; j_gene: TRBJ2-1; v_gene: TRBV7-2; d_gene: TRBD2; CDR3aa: CASSATSGGTHEQFF; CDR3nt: TGTGCCAGCAGCGCCACTAGCGGGGGCACCCATGAGCAGTTCTTC
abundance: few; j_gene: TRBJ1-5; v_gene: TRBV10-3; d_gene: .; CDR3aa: CAISDGTSNQPQHF; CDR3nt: TGTGCCATCAGTGACGGGACTAGCAATCAGCCCCAGCATTTT